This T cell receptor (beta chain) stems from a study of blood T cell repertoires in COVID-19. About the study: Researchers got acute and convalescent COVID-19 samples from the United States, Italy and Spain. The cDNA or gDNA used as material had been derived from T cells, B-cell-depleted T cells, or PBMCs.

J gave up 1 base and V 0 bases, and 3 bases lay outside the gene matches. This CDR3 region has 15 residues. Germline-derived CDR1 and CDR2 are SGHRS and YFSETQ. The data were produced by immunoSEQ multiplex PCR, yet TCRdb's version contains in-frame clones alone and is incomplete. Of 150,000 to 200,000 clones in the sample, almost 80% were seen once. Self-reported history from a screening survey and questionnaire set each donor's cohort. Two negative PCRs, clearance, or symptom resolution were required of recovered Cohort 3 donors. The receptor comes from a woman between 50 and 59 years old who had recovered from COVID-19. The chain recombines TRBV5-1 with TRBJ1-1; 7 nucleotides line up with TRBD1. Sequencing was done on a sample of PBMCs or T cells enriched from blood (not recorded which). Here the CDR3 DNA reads TGCGCCAGCAGCTTGGGACAGGGACGGAACACTGAAGCTTTCTTT. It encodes CASSLGQGRNTEAFF.